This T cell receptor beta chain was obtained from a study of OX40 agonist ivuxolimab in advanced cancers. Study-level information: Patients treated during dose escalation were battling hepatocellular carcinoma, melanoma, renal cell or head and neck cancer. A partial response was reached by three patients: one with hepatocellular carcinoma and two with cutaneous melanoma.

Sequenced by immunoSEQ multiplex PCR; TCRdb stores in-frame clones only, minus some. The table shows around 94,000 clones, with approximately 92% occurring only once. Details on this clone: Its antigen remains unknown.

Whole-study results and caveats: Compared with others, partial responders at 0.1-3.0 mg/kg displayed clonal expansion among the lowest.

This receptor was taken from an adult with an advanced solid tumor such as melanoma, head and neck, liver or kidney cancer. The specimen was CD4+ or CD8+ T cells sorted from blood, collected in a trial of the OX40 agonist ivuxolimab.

CDR3 sequence: CASSGRGRYEQYF. For the CDR3, the DNA is TGTGCCAGCAGTGGAAGGGGGCGATACGAGCAGTACTTC. V usage is TRBV27 and J usage is TRBJ2-7; 7 positions match TRBD1. V trimming: 5 bases; J trimming: 4 bases; junction bases outside the gene matches: 5. The CDR3 is 13 residues long. CDR1 MNHEY and CDR2 SMNVEV come from the germline V gene (reference sequence).